This T cell receptor beta chain is drawn from a study of read filtering for tumor transcriptome and immune sequencing (dated by TCRdb to 2020 to 2021). Regarding the research as a whole: Of the patients in the cohort, 17 were male and some 15 were female, and their mean age was 65.9 years, with a range of roughly 45 to 80. TCR-region mapped reads per sample ranged from about 4.05 to 11 million with IR-seq versus only about 75 to 1,400 with RNA-seq. One of the main goals was to work out a read-filtering strategy for immune repertoire data, in particular whether clonotypes backed by only a single read should be removed. The study compared TCR repertoires from targeted immune repertoire sequencing and bulk whole-transcriptome sequencing run on the same bone marrow samples. After DNase treatment, whole-transcriptome libraries were prepared with the TruSeq RNA Access Library Prep Kit. By revised international staging, roughly 8 patients were R-ISS I, some 17 were R-ISS II and roughly seven were R-ISS III. On the study overall, not on this receptor specifically: When single-read clonotypes were removed, the proportions of shared clonotypes in IR-seq and RNA-seq correlated more strongly. IR-seq captured clonotypes at much higher depth and more reliably than RNA-seq, and smaller IR-seq throughput sufficed to identify most shared clonotypes. In IR-seq, 80% to 85% of clonotypes but 3.5% to 4% of total reads were represented by single-read clonotypes, whereas in RNA-seq, around 75% of clonotypes and approximately 45% of reads were represented by single-read clonotypes. The sorted CD138-negative fraction was composed of a mixed bone marrow immune population rather than of purified T cells.

This clonotype was detected many times. Its antigen is currently not known. No much larger clonotype is one base removed from it; base qualities were not supplied. Inclusive of the bounding cysteine and phenylalanine, the CDR3 is 16 residues long. Only CDR3 DNA remains: 48 bases, in frame from the first base. As encoded in the germline V gene (reference sequence), CDR1 is MNHEY while CDR2 is SMNVEV. V loses 5 bases at its end and J loses 6 bases; junction bases beyond the gene matches: 8. Bone marrow was sampled from every patient at the time of active disease. Bone marrow mononuclear cells were isolated by Ficoll-Hypaque density gradient centrifugation. Myeloma plasma cells were removed and CD138-negative cells were collected by negative selection after labeling with CD138 magnetic microbeads on a MACS separator. Flow cytometry on an Attune NxT with CD138 antibodies was used to check the purity of the isolated cells. Total RNA was extracted with TRIzol reagent and quantified with a NanoDrop spectrophotometer. For each patient, paired RNA-seq and IR-seq were run on the CD138-negative bone marrow sample from that patient.

TCR libraries were constructed from approximately 0.4 ug RNA using the Immunoverse kit, and molecular barcoded adaptors covering alpha/delta and beta/gamma chains were employed. The same RNA used for transcriptome sequencing was used for TCR library preparation. An Illumina HiSeq 4000 with 2 x 150 cycles was used to sequence the TCR libraries. Regarding the original processing steps: With MiXCR, TCR reads were aligned to human V, D, J and C references and assembled into CDR3 clonotypes, with quality filtering and error correction included. The tcR package in R was used for analysis of clonotype counts and gene usage diversity. Raw mapping reads were checked after the RNA-seq reads had been mapped by STAR aligner version 2.5.3a onto the human GRCh37 genome. IR-seq fastq files were randomly downsampled with Seqtk 1.3 to test the effect of sequencing depth on detected clonotypes. The public reads were run again by TCRdb, first through fastp at Q25 and then through MiXCR, and only productive beta chains were kept. A single entry per CDR3 protein holds the most common genes and DNA from its merged rows. These V and J calls originate from TCRdb's pipeline instead of the authors' own analysis. In all, the sample holds 100,000 to 150,000 distinct CDR3 sequences, and less than 15% of those were seen once. Of the sample, just under 8.5% is held by the ten largest clones.

The chain joins TRBV27 to TRBJ2-1; 12 nucleotides in the junction match TRBD2. Sequencing was performed on a population of CD138-negative cells sorted from bone marrow. Sample cell subset or site, as interpreted from the label and publication: bone marrow mononuclear cells depleted of CD138+ plasma/myeloma cells by negative magnetic selection. The clonotype originates from a donor aged 40 or older with multiple myeloma. The nucleotide sequence reads as follows: TGTGCCAGCAGTGCCCAGCTAGCGGGAGGGCCCAATGAGCAGTTCTTC. Translation gives CASSAQLAGGPNEQFF.